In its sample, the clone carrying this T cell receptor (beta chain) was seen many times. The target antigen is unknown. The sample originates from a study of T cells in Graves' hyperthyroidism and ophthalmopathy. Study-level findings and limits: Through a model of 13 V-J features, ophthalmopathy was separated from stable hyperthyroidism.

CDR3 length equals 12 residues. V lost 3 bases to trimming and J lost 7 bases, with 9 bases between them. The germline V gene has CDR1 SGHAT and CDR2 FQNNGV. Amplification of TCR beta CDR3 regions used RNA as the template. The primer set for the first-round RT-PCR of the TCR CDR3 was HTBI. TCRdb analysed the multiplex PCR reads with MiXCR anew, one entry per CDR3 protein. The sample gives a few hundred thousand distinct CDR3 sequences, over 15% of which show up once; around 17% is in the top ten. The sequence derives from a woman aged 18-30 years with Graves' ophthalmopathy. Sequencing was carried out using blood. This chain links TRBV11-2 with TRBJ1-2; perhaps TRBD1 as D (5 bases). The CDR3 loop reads CASSFSQGGYTF. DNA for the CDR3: TGTGCCAGCAGCTTCAGTCAGGGTGGCTACACCTTC.